The 15 T cell receptor beta chains in this list originate from one sample, sequenced in a study of tumor-infiltrating lymphocytes in primary liver carcinoma (dated by TCRdb to the late 2010s). The sequencer was an Illumina HiSeq 2500. TCRbeta-specific cDNA was reverse-transcribed from 500 ng total RNA using a constant-region primer and ProtoScript II reverse transcriptase. The TCRbeta libraries were prepared through three rounds of nested multiplex PCR following a slightly modified ARM-PCR procedure. Multiplex TRBV1-TRBV30 forward primers and a Cbeta reverse primer were used in the first two PCR rounds, each of which was run for approximately 9 cycles. TCRdb reworked the public reads: Q25 trimming with fastp, MiXCR clone assembly, productive beta chains retained. For every CDR3 protein sequence, its rows merge into one entry that carries the most common genes and DNA. In all, the sample holds tens of thousands of distinct CDR3 sequences, and about two thirds of those were seen once. Of the sample, roughly 27% is held by the ten largest clones.

Without any cell sorting, total RNA and DNA were co-extracted from 20-30 mg of bulk tissue using the AllPrep DNA/RNA mini kit. The sample was liver tumor tissue from sampling region 5. The cell subset or site label of this sample denotes: tumor region T5, tumor centre. All receptors come from a man in his forties with primary liver carcinoma and hepatitis B virus infection.

This clonotype was seen ten or more times. The chain is built from TRBV10-3 and TRBJ2-3; weak D call: TRBD1 (6 bases). CDR1 and CDR2 (germline): ENHRY, SYGVKD. The CDR3 contains 15 residues. Trimming took off 5 bases at V and 1 base at J, with 13 bases between the two ends. CDR3 residues: CAISKDSPGTDTQYF. The DNA for the CDR3 is TGTGCCATCAGTAAGGACAGCCCTGGCACAGATACGCAGTATTTT.

On this clonotype itself: A much larger clone sits a single nucleotide away, making a read error possible. V usage is TRBV11-1 and J usage is TRBJ2-7; D gene uncertain. The CDR3 spans 13 residues. Per germline, CDR1 SGHAT and CDR2 FQDESV (reference sequence). CDR3 amino acids: CASRGKRSYKQYF. In DNA, the CDR3 is TGTGCCAGCAGGGGGAAGCGATCCTACAAGCAGTACTTC.

V is TRBV5-4 and J is TRBJ2-3; D may be TRBD2 (6 bases). Per the germline V gene, CDR1 is SGHNT and CDR2 is YYREEE (reference sequence). The CDR3 has 15 residues. The CDR3 loop reads CASGLGRERPDTQYF. The DNA for the CDR3 is TGTGCTAGCGGTTTGGGCCGGGAGAGGCCAGATACGCAGTATTTT.

Comment on this clonotype: One end of the junction does not line up with germline, which may come from a read error. V and J are TRBV28 and TRBJ1-5; maybe TRBD1 (6 bases). The CDR3 is 15 amino acids. The germline CDR1 and CDR2 sequences are MDHEN and SYDVKM. CDR3 DNA sequence: TGTGCCAGCAGTTTATTAGGGGGTAGCAATCATCCCCAGCATTTT. Translating it yields CASSLLGGSNHPQHF.

This rearrangement joins TRBV2 to TRBJ1-1; TRBD1 might be the D (6 bases). CDR3 length equals 13 residues. V gave up 6 bases and J gave up 4 bases, with 12 bases separating them. CDR1 is SNHLY and CDR2 is FYNNEI in the germline V gene. This chain's CDR3 is CASSPDRPTEAFF. DNA of the CDR3: TGTGCCAGCAGCCCTGACAGGCCCACTGAAGCTTTCTTT.

Concerning this clonotype itself: The junction shows a germline mismatch at one end, possibly a read error. The chain is built from TRBV12-3 or TRBV12-4 and TRBJ2-6; D unclear. CDR3 length equals 15 residues. The CDR3 bases are TGTGCCAGCAGTTTAGCGTCCTCTGGGGTCAACGTGCTGACTTTC. Translation gives CASSLASSGVNVLTF.

This clonotype was detected many times. V gene TRBV6-6 combines with J gene TRBJ2-7, with 7 bases aligning to TRBD2. Germline values: CDR1 MNHNY, CDR2 SVGAGI (reference sequence). V was pared by 3 bases and J by 1 base, with 6 bases of the junction left unmatched. This CDR3 is built from 15 residues. The CDR3 here is CASSYSGPISYEQYF. CDR3 DNA: TGTGCCAGCAGTTATAGCGGGCCTATTTCCTACGAGCAGTACTTC.

Concerning this clonotype itself: At one end, the junction sequence differs from germline, possibly due to a read error. V and J are TRBV18 and TRBJ1-2; 7 nucleotides line up with TRBD1. CDR1 and CDR2 from the germline V gene are KGHSH and LQKENI. The CDR3 spans 13 residues. The CDR3 is CANSSGTDYGYTF. Written as DNA, the CDR3 is TGTGCCAACTCATCAGGGACAGATTATGGCTACACCTTC.

The V and J genes are TRBV20-1 and TRBJ1-2; D is uncertain. Germline loops: CDR1 DFQATT, CDR2 SNEGSKA (reference sequence). V lost 6 bases to trimming and J lost 6 bases, with 11 bases between them. CDR3 size: 11 residues. The CDR3 protein is CSASQEHGYTF. CDR3 nucleotide sequence: TGCAGTGCATCGCAGGAGCATGGCTACACCTTC.

This clonotype occurred many times. The chain combines TRBV5-1 with TRBJ2-6, with 8 nucleotides matching TRBD1. Per the germline V gene, CDR1 is SGHRS and CDR2 is YFSETQ. The trim removed 1 base at V and 0 bases at J, leaving 6 bases unmatched. The CDR3 extends over 18 amino acids. In DNA, the CDR3 is TGCGCCAGCAGCTTGCAGGCAGGGGGCTACTCTGGGGCCAACGTCCTGACTTTC. It is translated as CASSLQAGGYSGANVLTF.

There are many counts of this clonotype. DNA for the CDR3: TGTGCCAGCAGCCGGGGACAGGGCACAGATACGCAGTATTTT. Amino acid sequence: CASSRGQGTDTQYF. The chain uses TRBV6-5 and TRBJ2-3; 8 nucleotides agree with TRBD1. Germline CDR1 reads MNHEY; CDR2 reads SVGAGI. This CDR3 region has 14 residues. With V trimmed by 6 bases and J by 1 base, 3 bases remained unmatched.

This clonotype was observed many times. V usage is TRBV4-1 and J usage is TRBJ1-5, with D tentatively TRBD1 (6 bases). The CDR3 sequence is 16 residues long. Trimming removed 0 bases at V and 5 bases at J, with 14 bases between. The V gene's germline CDR1 is MGHRA and CDR2 YSYEKL. In DNA, the CDR3 is TGCGCCAGCAGCCAAGAAGGGGGGGGTGGGGATCAGCCCCAGCATTTT. Translated, it gives CASSQEGGGGDQPQHF.

In its sample, this clonotype was seen many times. V is TRBV7-9 and J is TRBJ2-5; the match to TRBD1 covers 8 bases. The CDR3 covers 14 residues. Germline V gives CDR1 SEHNR, CDR2 FQNEAQ (reference sequence). V was clipped by 2 bases and J by 4 bases; unmatched bases: 3. The CDR3 loop is CASSLSGTGETQYF. In DNA form, the CDR3 reads TGTGCCAGCAGCTTATCCGGGACAGGAGAGACCCAGTACTTC. Together with reference TRBV7-9 and TRBJ2-5, the CDR3 gives the full variable domain: DTGVSQNPRHKITKRGQNVTFRCDPISEHNRLYWYRQTLGQGPEFLTYFQNEAQLEKSRLLSDRFSAERPKGSFSTLEIQRTEQGDSAMYLCASSLSGTGETQYFGPGTRLLVL.

On this clonotype: Because it lacks the conserved phenylalanine or tryptophan at the end, this CDR3 is likely a read error. V and J are TRBV4-2 and TRBJ2-2; 7 bases are shared with TRBD2. The V and J ends lost 1 base and 4 bases, in that order; junction bases with no gene match: 6. Germline V CDR1 and CDR2: LGHNA, YNFKEQ. The CDR3 has 16 residues. CDR3 sequence (DNA): TGTGCCAGCAGCCAAGTCGGGCGGGAGATCACCGGGGAGCTGTTTTAT. This translates into CASSQVGREITGELFY.

Concerning this clonotype itself: One end of the junction is discordant with germline, which a read error may explain. This rearrangement joins TRBV12-3 or TRBV12-4 to TRBJ2-7, with D hard to call. There are 14 residues in the CDR3. The CDR3 reads CASSFHLSEYEQYF. Written as DNA, the CDR3 is TGTGCCAGCAGTTTCCACCTGAGCGAGTACGAGCAGTACTTT.